This T cell receptor beta chain came from a study of blood T cell repertoires in COVID-19. Turning to the study itself: Samples taken during acute and convalescent COVID-19 were collected in the United States, Italy and Spain.

With V trimmed by 0 bases and J by 6 bases, 3 bases remained unmatched. The CDR3 is 16 amino acids. Germline values: CDR1 LGHNA, CDR2 YSLEER. The authors' processing: Cell counts per sample came from amplifying reference gene primers. The data were produced by immunoSEQ multiplex PCR, yet TCRdb's version contains in-frame clones alone and is incomplete. D and trimming were read from the DNA, whereas the V and J calls and clone size are those reported in that table. The sample lists some 250,000 clones; roughly 84% were seen once. The receptor was isolated from a man aged 35-49 years with acute or convalescent COVID-19. The chain recombines TRBV4-3 with TRBJ1-6, with 9 bases identical to TRBD1. Sequencing input: peripheral blood. CDR3 coding DNA: TGCGCCAGCAGCCAAGATCGGGACAGGGTTAATTCACCCCTCCACTTT. Its protein is CASSQDRDRVNSPLHF.